These 30 T cell receptor beta chains originate from one sample sequenced in a study of blood T cell repertoires in COVID-19. Data came from immunoSEQ multiplex PCR; TCRdb stores just in-frame clones and leaves some out. The table includes 110,000 or so clones, about 87% detected once. Input material: peripheral blood. The receptor set was obtained from a woman between 45 and 65 years old with acute or convalescent COVID-19.

The chain carries TRBV6-5 and TRBJ1-1; D possibly corresponds to TRBD1 (5 bases). V dropped 2 bases and J dropped 3 bases, with 13 bases sitting between them. CDR1 is MNHEY and CDR2 is SVGAGI in the germline V gene. The CDR3 length is 15 residues. The CDR3 DNA follows: TGTGCCAGCAGTTACCCCTCGGCGGGGGACACTGAAGCTTTCTTT. It encodes CASSYPSAGDTEAFF.

The rearrangement links TRBV12-3 or TRBV12-4 to TRBJ2-1, with D perhaps matching TRBD2 (6 bases). V lost 7 bases to trimming and J lost 10 bases, with 14 bases between them. This CDR3 contains 12 residues. The CDR3 nucleotides read TGTGCCAGCACCTTTATTGCGGGGGAGCAGTTCTTC. Its translation is CASTFIAGEQFF.

The rearrangement uses TRBV19 and TRBJ1-1, with no clear D. Germline V CDR1 and CDR2: LNHDA, SQIVND (reference sequence). V lost 3 bases and J 10 bases, leaving 12 bases between the germline ends. The CDR3 runs 12 residues. CDR3 protein: CASSISAAVAFF. Written as DNA, the CDR3 is TGTGCCAGTAGTATTTCGGCCGCGGTAGCTTTCTTT.

The V and J genes are TRBV6-5 and TRBJ1-2, with no clear D. CDR1 and CDR2 from the germline V gene are MNHEY and SVGAGI. The CDR3 is 14 residues long. V was trimmed by 6 bases and J by 2 bases, leaving 13 bases between them. The DNA of the CDR3 is TGTGCCAGCAGCTTTACTAACTTAAACTATGGCTACACCTTC. Encoded protein: CASSFTNLNYGYTF.

The chain is built from TRBV12-3 or TRBV12-4 and TRBJ1-2; perhaps TRBD1 as D (6 bases). Between the trimmed V and J ends, which lost 3 bases and 4 bases, there was a span of 9 bases. CDR3 size: 13 residues. The CDR3 sequence: CASSFGGPYGYTF. The CDR3 nucleotides read TGTGCCAGCAGTTTCGGGGGGCCCTATGGCTACACCTTC.

This rearrangement joins TRBV4-3 to TRBJ1-2, with a possible D match to TRBD1 (5 bases). The V gene lost 1 base and the J gene lost 8 bases, with 20 bases spanning the gap. This CDR3 contains 16 residues. CDR1 is LGHNA, CDR2 YSLEER, per germline. The CDR3 is CASSQVRDSDLWGYTF. The CDR3 DNA is TGCGCCAGCAGCCAAGTGAGGGACTCCGACCTGTGGGGCTACACCTTC.

J is TRBJ1-4 and V is TRBV2, with 8 positions matching TRBD1. This CDR3 comprises 16 residues. Losses at the gene ends were 8 bases for V and 7 bases for J; bases not matched to a gene: 15. Per germline, CDR1 SNHLY and CDR2 FYNNEI. Here the CDR3 DNA reads TGTGCCAGCGCTCTAATCGGAGGACAGGGCAGTGAAAAACTGTTTTTT. Protein product: CASALIGGQGSEKLFF.

V usage is TRBV2 and J usage is TRBJ1-4; D is unresolved. Germline V gives CDR1 SNHLY, CDR2 FYNNEI. The V end was cut by 6 bases, the J end by 7 bases, with 12 bases between. The CDR3 is made up of 13 amino acids. The CDR3: CASRETVGEKLFF. In DNA, the CDR3 is TGTGCCAGCAGGGAGACTGTGGGTGAAAAACTGTTTTTT.

In its sample, this clone was seen once. This chain uses TRBV6-1 with TRBJ1-3; no firm D call. Between the trimmed V and J ends, which lost 1 base and 6 bases, there was a span of 10 bases. The germline V gene encodes CDR1 MNHNS and CDR2 SASEGT. CDR3 length: 14 residues. As DNA, the CDR3 is TGTGCCAGCAGTGAAGGAGGACTCTCAAACACCATATATTTT. Protein product: CASSEGGLSNTIYF.

The rearrangement joins TRBV7-3 to TRBJ1-2, with 10 bases aligning to TRBD1. The CDR3 length is 14 residues. V trimming: 0 bases; J trimming: 6 bases; junction bases outside the gene matches: 1. Germline V gives CDR1 SGHTA, CDR2 FQGTGA. Here the CDR3 DNA reads TGTGCCAGCAGCTTAACGGGACAGGGGCATGGCTACACCTTC. Its translation: CASSLTGQGHGYTF.

The CDR3 coding sequence is TGCGCCAGCAGCCAAGATGCTGCGGGGAACACTGAAGCTTTCTTT. Protein product: CASSQDAAGNTEAFF. The chain joins TRBV4-1 to TRBJ1-1; D remains unclear. The germline V gene has CDR1 MGHRA and CDR2 YSYEKL. The CDR3 length is 15 residues. V was pared by 0 bases and J by 1 base, with 9 bases between.

The chain joins TRBV5-6 to TRBJ1-4, with a possible D match to TRBD1 (6 bases). The length of the CDR3 is 16 residues. Per the germline V gene, CDR1 is SGHDT and CDR2 is YYEEEE. The V end lost 4 bases, the J end lost 4 bases, and 17 bases lay between the germline ends. CDR3 in DNA: TGTGCCAGCAGCCTCAGTGACAGGAATTATAATGAAAAACTGTTTTTT. Translating gives CASSLSDRNYNEKLFF.

The chain recombines TRBV5-1 with TRBJ1-1, with D possibly matching TRBD1 (5 bases). V was trimmed by 4 bases and J by 4 bases, leaving 14 bases between them. This CDR3 comprises 14 residues. Germline CDR1 is SGHRS and CDR2 is YFSETQ. CDR3 sequence (DNA): TGCGCCAGCAGCCTCAGGGCCCTTGGCACTGAAGCTTTCTTT. This codes for CASSLRALGTEAFF.

The table lists this clone with a count of one. The V gene is TRBV30, the J gene TRBJ1-6; unclear D gene. This CDR3 is 13 amino acids long. Trimming stripped 3 bases from V and 9 bases from J, with 12 bases between. Germline lookup yields CDR1 GTSNPN and CDR2 SVGIG (reference sequence). The CDR3 sequence: CAWSPTLFSPLHF. In nucleotides, the CDR3 is TGTGCCTGGAGCCCTACCTTATTTTCACCCCTCCACTTT.

CDR3 protein: CASSLGVLSEKLFF. The CDR3 DNA follows: TGCGCCAGCAGCTTAGGAGTCCTGAGTGAAAAACTGTTTTTT. V and J are TRBV5-1 and TRBJ1-4, with unresolved D. CDR1 and CDR2 (germline): SGHRS, YFSETQ. The length of the CDR3 is 14 residues. Trimming removed 2 bases from V and 7 bases from J, with 12 bases in between.

V is TRBV6-5 and J is TRBJ1-2; 8 nucleotides match TRBD1. The CDR3 sequence is 14 residues long. From germline, CDR1 is MNHEY and CDR2 SVGAGI. V lost 5 bases, J lost 8 bases, and 10 bases stayed unmatched. The CDR3 region is CASSPDRGYGGYTF. In DNA, the CDR3 is TGTGCCAGCAGTCCAGACAGGGGATATGGGGGCTACACCTTC.

The rearrangement joins TRBV7-9 to TRBJ2-2, with 10 bases that match TRBD2. Trimming cost V 6 bases and J 3 bases; bases outside gene matches: 10. The germline gives CDR1 SEHNR, CDR2 FQNEAQ (reference sequence). This CDR3 spans 17 amino acids. The CDR3 sequence: CASRIRSGGADTGELFF. The CDR3 region has the DNA TGTGCCAGCAGGATCAGGAGCGGGGGGGCCGACACCGGGGAGCTGTTTTTT. The whole variable domain, remainder taken from reference TRBV7-9 and TRBJ2-2, is DTGVSQNPRHKITKRGQNVTFRCDPISEHNRLYWYRQTLGQGPEFLTYFQNEAQLEKSRLLSDRFSAERPKGSFSTLEIQRTEQGDSAMYLCASRIRSGGADTGELFFGEGSRLTVL.

The V and J genes are TRBV9 and TRBJ1-4, with 7 nucleotides matching TRBD1. The V and J ends lost 3 bases and 8 bases, in that order; junction bases with no gene match: 7. Germline V gene lookup returns CDR1 SGDLS and CDR2 YYNGEE. This CDR3 region has 14 residues. CDR3 bases: TGTGCCAGCAGCGAGGGACAGAGAGGAGAAAAACTGTTTTTT. This translates into CASSEGQRGEKLFF.

This clone was observed a handful of times. The chain has TRBV3-1 (or the pseudogene TRBV3-2) and TRBJ2-1, with 8 bases matching TRBD1. The CDR3 length is 15 residues. CDR1 is LGHDT and CDR2 is YNNKEL in the germline V gene (reference sequence). V was pared by 4 bases and J by 0 bases, with 2 bases of the junction left unmatched. The CDR3 sequence is CASSPGTGSYNEQFF. The CDR3 nucleotides read TGTGCCAGCAGCCCCGGGACAGGCTCCTACAATGAGCAGTTCTTC.

As concerns this clone: Its ends do not fully match the called genes, so a read error is possible. The V call is TRBV7-7, the J call TRBJ1-3, with 10 bases aligning to TRBD1. From germline, CDR1 is SSHAT and CDR2 FNYEAQ (reference sequence). CDR3 length: 15 amino acids. The CDR3 protein is CASSPGQGPGNTIYF. Here the CDR3 DNA reads TGTGCTAGCAGCCCGGGACAGGGGCCTGGAAACACCATATATTTT.

In its sample, this clone was seen once. The chain joins TRBV7-8 to TRBJ1-4; weak D call: TRBD1 (6 bases). The length of the CDR3 is 15 residues. V was shortened by 2 bases and J by 4 bases, with 11 bases between the two germline ends. CDR1 is SGHVS and CDR2 is FQNEAQ in the germline V gene. Written as DNA, the CDR3 is TGTGCCAGCAGCTTATCGCAGGGGTATAATGAAAAACTGTTTTTT. Encoded protein: CASSLSQGYNEKLFF. The whole variable domain, remainder taken from reference TRBV7-8 and TRBJ1-4, is GAGVSQSPRYKVAKRGQDVALRCDPISGHVSLFWYQQALGQGPEFLTYFQNEAQLDKSGLPSDRFFAERPEGSVSTLKIQRTQQEDSAVYLCASSLSQGYNEKLFFGSGTQLSVL.

In this sample, this clone turned up a few times. The V and J genes are TRBV3-1 (or the pseudogene TRBV3-2) and TRBJ1-2; D uncertain. This CDR3 is 16 amino acids long. The V and J ends lost 0 bases and 1 base respectively, with 12 bases between them. From germline, CDR1 is LGHDT and CDR2 YNNKEL (reference sequence). In DNA form, the CDR3 reads TGTGCCAGCAGCCAAGAACGGGGAAATCTTAACTATGGCTACACCTTC. Its protein product is CASSQERGNLNYGYTF.

The J gene is TRBJ1-5, the V gene TRBV7-2; D call uncertain. The germline CDR1 and CDR2 sequences are SGHTA and FQGNSA. There are 13 residues in the CDR3. Trimming shortened V by 2 bases and J by 3 bases, and 5 bases separated the two germline ends. The CDR3 bases are TGTGCCAGCAGCTTACGGTTCAATCAGCCCCAGCATTTT. The encoded protein is CASSLRFNQPQHF.

The chain is built from TRBV7-6 and TRBJ2-7; 7 nucleotides match TRBD1. This CDR3 has 14 amino acids. V lost 1 base and J lost 5; bases outside the gene matches: 5. Per germline, CDR1 SGHVS and CDR2 FNYEAQ. DNA for the CDR3: TGTGCCAGCAGCTTAGGACAGGGATTCGACGAGCAGTACTTC. The encoded protein is CASSLGQGFDEQYF. The entire variable domain, with the rest obtained from reference TRBV7-6 and TRBJ2-7, is as follows: GAGVSQSPRYKVTKRGQDVALRCDPISGHVSLYWYRQALGQGPEFLTYFNYEAQQDKSGLPNDRFSAERPEGSISTLTIQRTEQRDSAMYRCASSLGQGFDEQYFGPGTRLTVT.

The chain combines TRBV10-3 with TRBJ1-6, with D tentatively TRBD1 (5 bases). Germline CDR1 reads ENHRY; CDR2 reads SYGVKD. CDR3 length: 18 amino acids. Trimming took 6 bases from V and 0 from J, leaving 18 bases between them. CDR3 protein: CAISGGTPSSSYNSPLHF. CDR3 DNA: TGTGCCATCAGCGGCGGGACTCCCTCTAGCTCCTATAATTCACCCCTCCACTTT.

This clone was picked up a small number of times. The rearrangement links TRBV24-1 to TRBJ2-2; TRBD1 is a possible D gene (5 bases). Germline V gene data show CDR1 as KGHDR and CDR2 as SFDVKD. The germline V and J ends were trimmed by 3 bases and 8 bases, with 12 bases remaining between them. The CDR3 is made up of 14 amino acids. In DNA form, the CDR3 reads TGTGCCACCAGTGATCCGTGGCAGGGTGGGGAGCTGTTTTTT. Translated, it gives CATSDPWQGGELFF.

The rearrangement joins TRBV19 to TRBJ2-2; no firm D call. The CDR3 covers 14 residues. The V end lost 1 base, the J end lost 8 bases, and 11 bases lay between the germline ends. Per germline, CDR1 LNHDA and CDR2 SQIVND (reference sequence). The CDR3 is CASSIGSLAGELFF. The CDR3 region has the DNA TGTGCCAGTAGTATAGGGAGTTTGGCTGGGGAGCTGTTTTTT.

The rearrangement uses TRBV7-6 and TRBJ1-1; D not certain. Germline CDR1 reads SGHVS; CDR2 reads FNYEAQ. The CDR3 is made up of 11 amino acids. V was shortened by 5 bases and J by 9 bases, with 10 bases between the two germline ends. The CDR3, as DNA: TGTGCCAGCAGCCCCCAGTGGCAAGCTTTCTTT. It yields the protein CASSPQWQAFF.

The V and J genes are TRBV5-6 and TRBJ1-5, with D perhaps TRBD1 (6 bases). The germline V gene has CDR1 SGHDT and CDR2 YYEEEE. The CDR3 totals 13 residues. V lost 5 bases and J lost 4, with 10 bases in between. The CDR3 region has the DNA TGTGCCAGCAGTTATACAGGGAATCAGCCCCAGCATTTT. Protein product: CASSYTGNQPQHF.

The chain is built from TRBV16 and TRBJ2-5; 8 bases agree with TRBD2. Germline V gene data show CDR1 as KGHSY and CDR2 as FQNENV. With 0 bases clipped from V and 1 base from J, the junction kept 7 bases outside the gene matches. This CDR3 spans 17 amino acids. CDR3 DNA: TGTGCCAGCAGCCAATCGGGGCTAGCGGGTCCCCAAGAGACCCAGTACTTC. Its translation is CASSQSGLAGPQETQYF.